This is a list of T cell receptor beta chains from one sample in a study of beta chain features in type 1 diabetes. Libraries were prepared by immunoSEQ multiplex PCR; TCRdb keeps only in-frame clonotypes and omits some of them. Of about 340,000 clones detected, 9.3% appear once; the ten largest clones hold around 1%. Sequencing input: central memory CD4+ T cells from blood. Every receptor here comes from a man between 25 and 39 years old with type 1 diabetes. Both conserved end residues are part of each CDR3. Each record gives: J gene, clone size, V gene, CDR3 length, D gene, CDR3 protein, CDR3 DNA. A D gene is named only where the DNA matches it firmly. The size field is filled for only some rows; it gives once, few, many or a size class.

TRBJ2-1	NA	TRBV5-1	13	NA	CASSSDTYNEQFF	TGCGCCAGCAGCTCGGACACCTACAATGAGCAGTTCTTC
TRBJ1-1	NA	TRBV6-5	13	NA	CASSYGGGTEAFF	TGTGCCAGCAGTTACGGGGGGGGCACTGAAGCTTTCTTT
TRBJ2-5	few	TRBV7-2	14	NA	CASSSPRAPSTQYF	TGTGCCAGCAGCTCCCCGCGGGCCCCTTCGACCCAGTACTTC
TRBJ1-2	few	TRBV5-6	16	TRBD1	CASSLEGTGGVYGYTF	TGTGCCAGCAGCTTGGAGGGGACAGGGGGTGTCTATGGCTACACCTTC
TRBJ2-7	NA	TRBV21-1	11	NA	CAMQGPHEQYF	TGTGCCATGCAGGGACCCCACGAGCAGTACTTC
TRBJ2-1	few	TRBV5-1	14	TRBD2	CASSFSERGGEQFF	TGCGCCAGCAGCTTTTCGGAGCGGGGAGGGGAGCAGTTCTTC
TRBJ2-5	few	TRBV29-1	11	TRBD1	CSGQGAETQYF	TGCAGCGGACAGGGGGCTGAGACCCAGTACTTC
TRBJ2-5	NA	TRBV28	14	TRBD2	CATLGRGGRETQYF	TGTGCCACCCTTGGGCGGGGGGGCCGAGAGACCCAGTACTTC
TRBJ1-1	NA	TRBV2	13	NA	CATQGNMNTEAFF	TGTGCCACTCAGGGGAACATGAACACTGAAGCTTTCTTT
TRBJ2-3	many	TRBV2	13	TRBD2	CASSEPPGGSQYF	TGTGCCAGCAGTGAACCCCCGGGGGGTTCCCAGTATTTT
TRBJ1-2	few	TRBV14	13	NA	CASSPDRNYGYTF	TGTGCCAGCAGCCCCGACAGAAACTATGGCTACACCTTC
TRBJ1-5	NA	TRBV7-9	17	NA	CASSLGSGGSGNQPQHF	TGTGCCAGCAGCTTAGGCAGCGGAGGGTCGGGCAATCAGCCCCAGCATTTT
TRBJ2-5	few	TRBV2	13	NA	CASNVRDQETQYF	TGTGCCAGCAATGTGCGAGACCAAGAGACCCAGTACTTC
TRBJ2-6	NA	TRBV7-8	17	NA	CASSKGRAVFGANVLTF	TGTGCCAGCAGCAAGGGACGGGCCGTGTTTGGGGCCAACGTCCTGACTTTC
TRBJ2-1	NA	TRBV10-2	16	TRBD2	CASSEGLAYPPEEQFF	TGCGCCAGCAGTGAGGGACTAGCGTATCCCCCGGAAGAGCAGTTCTTC
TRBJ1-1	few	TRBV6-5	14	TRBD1	CASSYLDRGAEAFF	TGTGCCAGCAGTTACTTAGACAGGGGGGCTGAAGCTTTCTTT
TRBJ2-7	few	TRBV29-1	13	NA	CSVEVPWPNEQYF	TGCAGCGTTGAGGTCCCCTGGCCCAACGAGCAGTACTTC
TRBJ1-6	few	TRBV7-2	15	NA	CASSLQGGDNSPLHF	TGTGCCAGCAGCTTACAGGGAGGGGATAATTCACCCCTCCACTTT
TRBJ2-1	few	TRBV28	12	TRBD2	CASSLRGLEQFF	TGTGCCAGCAGTTTAAGGGGACTAGAGCAGTTCTTC
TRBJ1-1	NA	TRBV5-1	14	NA	CASSLQGGDTEAFF	TGCGCCAGCAGCTTACAGGGAGGCGACACTGAAGCTTTCTTT